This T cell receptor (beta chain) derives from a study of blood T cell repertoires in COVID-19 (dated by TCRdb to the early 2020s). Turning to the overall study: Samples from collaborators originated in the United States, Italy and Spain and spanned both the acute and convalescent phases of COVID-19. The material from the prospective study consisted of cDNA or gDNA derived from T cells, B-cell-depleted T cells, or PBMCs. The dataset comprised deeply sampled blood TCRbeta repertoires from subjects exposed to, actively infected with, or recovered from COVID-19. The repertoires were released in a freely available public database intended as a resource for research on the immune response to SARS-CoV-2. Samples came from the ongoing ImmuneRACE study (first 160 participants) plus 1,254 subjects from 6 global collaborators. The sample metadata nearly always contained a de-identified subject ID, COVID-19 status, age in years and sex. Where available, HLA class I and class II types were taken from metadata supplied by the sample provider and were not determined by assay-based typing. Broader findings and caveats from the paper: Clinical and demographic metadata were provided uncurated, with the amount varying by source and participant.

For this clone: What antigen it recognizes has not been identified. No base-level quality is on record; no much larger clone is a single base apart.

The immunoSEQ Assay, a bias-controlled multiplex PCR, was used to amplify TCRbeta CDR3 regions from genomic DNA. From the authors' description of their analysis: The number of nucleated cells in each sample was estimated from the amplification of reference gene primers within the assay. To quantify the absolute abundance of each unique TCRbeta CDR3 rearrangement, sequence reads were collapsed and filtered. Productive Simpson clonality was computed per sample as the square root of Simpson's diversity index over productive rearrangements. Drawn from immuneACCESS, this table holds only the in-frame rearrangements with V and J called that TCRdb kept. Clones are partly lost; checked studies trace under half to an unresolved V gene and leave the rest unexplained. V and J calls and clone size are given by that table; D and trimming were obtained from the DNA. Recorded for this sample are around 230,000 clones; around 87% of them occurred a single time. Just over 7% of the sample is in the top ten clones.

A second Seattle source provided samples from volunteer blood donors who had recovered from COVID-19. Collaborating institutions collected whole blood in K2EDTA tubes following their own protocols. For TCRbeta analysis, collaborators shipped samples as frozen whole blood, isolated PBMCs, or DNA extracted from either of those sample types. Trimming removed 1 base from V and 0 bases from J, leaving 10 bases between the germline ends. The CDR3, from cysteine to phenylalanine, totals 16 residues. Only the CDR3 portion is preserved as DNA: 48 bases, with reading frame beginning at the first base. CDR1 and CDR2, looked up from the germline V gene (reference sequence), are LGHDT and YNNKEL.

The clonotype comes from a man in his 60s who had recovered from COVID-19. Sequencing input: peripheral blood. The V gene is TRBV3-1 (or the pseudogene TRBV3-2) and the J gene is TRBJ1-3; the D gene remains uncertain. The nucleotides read TGTGCCAGCAGCCAAGGAGCGGGAAGCTCTGGAAACACCATATATTTT. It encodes CASSQGAGSSGNTIYF.